This T cell receptor beta chain was identified during a study of radiotherapy plus CTLA-4 blockade in lung cancer. Study as a whole: Disease control was achieved by around 33% of patients, and objective responses by about 17%. Findings and limits, study-wide: Dynamics of early blood T cell clones, together with interferon-beta, were reportedly the best predictors of response. In blood, tumor-derived TCR clones expanded after radiotherapy plus ipilimumab.

This clone was detected only once. Its target is not known. Receiving focal radiation plus CTLA-4 blockade with ipilimumab were patients who had chemo-refractory metastatic non-small-cell lung cancer. Data came from immunoSEQ multiplex PCR; TCRdb stores just in-frame clones and leaves some out. The data contain fewer than 45,000 clones, over 60% of them singletons. Germline V CDR1 and CDR2: SGHNT, YYREEE (reference sequence). Trimming removed 0 bases at V and 4 bases at J, with 11 bases between. The CDR3 extends over 15 amino acids. This sequence joins TRBV5-4 and TRBJ1-5; perhaps TRBD1 as D (5 bases). Sample: peripheral blood, taken from a patient treated with radiotherapy plus ipilimumab. This clonotype was obtained from a human donor with non-small cell lung cancer who had stable disease on radiotherapy plus ipilimumab. The CDR3 reads CASSLGGQINQPQHF. CDR3 in DNA: TGTGCCAGCAGCTTGGGGGGCCAGATAAATCAGCCCCAGCATTTT. Full variable domain (outside the CDR3, taken from reference TRBV5-4 and TRBJ1-5): ETGVTQSPTHLIKTRGQQVTLRCSSQSGHNTVSWYQQALGQGPQFIFQYYREEENGRGNFPPRFSGLQFPNYSSELNVNALELDDSALYLCASSLGGQINQPQHFGDGTRLSIL.